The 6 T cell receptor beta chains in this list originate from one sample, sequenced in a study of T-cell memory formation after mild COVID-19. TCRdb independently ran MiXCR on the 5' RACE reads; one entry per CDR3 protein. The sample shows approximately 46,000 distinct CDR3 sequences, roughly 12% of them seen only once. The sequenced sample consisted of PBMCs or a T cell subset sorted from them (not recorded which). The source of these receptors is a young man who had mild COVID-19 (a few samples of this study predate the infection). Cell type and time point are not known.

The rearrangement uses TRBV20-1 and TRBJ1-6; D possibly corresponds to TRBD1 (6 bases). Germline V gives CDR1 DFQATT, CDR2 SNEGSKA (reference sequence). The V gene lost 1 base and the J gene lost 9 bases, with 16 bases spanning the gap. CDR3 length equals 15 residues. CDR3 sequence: CSARVQQGVGSPLHF. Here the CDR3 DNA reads TGCAGTGCTAGAGTTCAACAGGGTGTTGGTTCACCCCTCCACTTT.

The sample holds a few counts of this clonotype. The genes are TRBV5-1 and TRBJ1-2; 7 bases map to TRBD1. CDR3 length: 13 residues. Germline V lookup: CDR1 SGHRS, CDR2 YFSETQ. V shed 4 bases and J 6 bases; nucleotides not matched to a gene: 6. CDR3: CASSADRVDGYTF. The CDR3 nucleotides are TGCGCCAGCAGCGCAGACAGGGTTGATGGCTACACCTTC. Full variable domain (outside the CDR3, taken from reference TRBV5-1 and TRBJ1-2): KAGVTQTPRYLIKTRGQQVTLSCSPISGHRSVSWYQQTPGQGLQFLFEYFSETQRNKGNFPGRFSGRQFSNSRSEMNVSTLELGDSALYLCASSADRVDGYTFGSGTRLTVV.

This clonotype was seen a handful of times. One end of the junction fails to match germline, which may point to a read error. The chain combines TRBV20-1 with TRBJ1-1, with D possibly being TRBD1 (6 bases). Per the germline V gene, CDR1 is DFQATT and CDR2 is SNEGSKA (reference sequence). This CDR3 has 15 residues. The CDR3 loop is CSARDLRDINTEAFF. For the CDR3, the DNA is TGCAGTGCGAGAGACCTCCGGGACATCAACACTGAAGCTTTCTTT.

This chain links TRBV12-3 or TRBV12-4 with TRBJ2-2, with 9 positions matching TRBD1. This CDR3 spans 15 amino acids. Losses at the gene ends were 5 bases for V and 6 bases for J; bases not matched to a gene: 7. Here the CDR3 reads CASSTRDRVSGELFF. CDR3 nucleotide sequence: TGTGCCAGCAGTACGAGGGACAGGGTCTCCGGGGAGCTGTTTTTT.

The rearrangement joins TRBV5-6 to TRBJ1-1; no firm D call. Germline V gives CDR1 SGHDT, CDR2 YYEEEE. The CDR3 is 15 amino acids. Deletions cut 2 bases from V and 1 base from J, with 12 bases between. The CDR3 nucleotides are TGTGCCAGCAGCTTCGCTAGACACTGGAACACTGAAGCTTTCTTT. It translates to CASSFARHWNTEAFF.

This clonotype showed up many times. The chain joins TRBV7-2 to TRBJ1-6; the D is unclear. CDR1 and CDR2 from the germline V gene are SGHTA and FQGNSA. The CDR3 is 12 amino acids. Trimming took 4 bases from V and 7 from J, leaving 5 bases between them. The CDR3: CASSSRNSPLHF. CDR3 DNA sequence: TGTGCCAGCAGCTCAAGAAATTCACCCCTCCACTTT.